The text below deals with one T cell receptor (beta chain). Its target is not known. The assay was immunoSEQ multiplex PCR, and TCRdb's table has in-frame clones only and misses some. The data show tens of thousands of clones, around 93% seen once. The data originate from a study of OX40 agonist ivuxolimab in advanced cancers. Points from the study as a whole: Part of the nonresponder group also had normalized T-cell clonal expansion that was low.

The CDR3 sequence is 13 residues long. Germline-derived CDR1 and CDR2 are MNHEY and SMNVEV (reference sequence). Trimming took 0 bases from V and 3 from J, leaving 0 bases between them. The sequencing used CD4+ or CD8+ T cells sorted from blood, collected in a trial of the OX40 agonist ivuxolimab. The V and J genes are TRBV27 and TRBJ2-6, with D uncertain. The sequence was obtained from an adult with an advanced solid tumor such as melanoma, head and neck, liver or kidney cancer. For the CDR3, the DNA is TGTGCCAGCAGTTTATCTGGGGCCAACGTCCTGACTTTC. As protein: CASSLSGANVLTF.